The TCR beta chain under discussion was sequenced for a study of OX40 agonist ivuxolimab in advanced cancers. For the study in its entirety: The costimulatory receptor OX40 (CD134) was targeted by ivuxolimab, a fully human IgG2 agonistic monoclonal antibody. The paper describes the monotherapy dose-escalation part (N of about 54 patients) of the phase I trial of ivuxolimab. Intravenous ivuxolimab was administered to patients every 2 weeks at six dose levels: 0.01, 0.1, 0.3, 1.5, 3 and 10 mg/kg. Of the approximately 54 patients in dose escalation, 19 had hepatocellular carcinoma, some 15 had melanoma, 9 had renal cell carcinoma and 9 had head and neck cancer. Patients were allowed to have had prior anti-PD-1, anti-PD-L1 or anti-CTLA-4 therapy, and about 40% of the dose-escalation patients had been treated with checkpoint inhibitors. The point of sequencing TCRbeta in the periphery was to test whether ivuxolimab changed TCR sequence diversity and drove clonal T-cell expansion. Partial responses were achieved by three dose-escalation patients, of whom one had hepatocellular carcinoma and two had cutaneous melanoma. A male proportion of nearly 85% and a mean age of approximately 58 years, ranging from roughly 23 to 85, were recorded for the dose-escalation cohort. Overall results and qualifications from the work: In partial responders in the 0.1-3.0 mg/kg groups, normalized peripheral clonal expansion was found to be among the lowest, especially among CD8+ T cells. Antigen specificity was not determined for the clonally expanded peripheral T cells. Low levels of normalized T-cell clonal expansion were also shown by some nonresponding patients. At doses from 0.1 to 3.0 mg/kg, clonal expansion was seen in both CD4+ and CD8+ blood T cells between baseline and week 6. On average, CD8+ T cells showed more expanded clones than CD4+ T cells after ivuxolimab.

Patients with a history of autoimmune disease or receiving systemic immunosuppression were excluded from the trial. Peripheral blood for TCR sequencing was collected from all dose cohorts at baseline, on cycle 4 day 1, and on cycle 7 day 1. Samples came from an open-label, multicenter, first-in-human phase I dose-escalation trial of ivuxolimab. Adults with locally advanced or metastatic melanoma, renal cell, hepatocellular, or head and neck squamous cell carcinoma were enrolled in the trial. Before TCR sequencing, CD4+ and CD8+ T cells were separately sorted from peripheral blood. Trimming leaves V shorter by 2 bases and J shorter by 4 bases, with the junction holding 9 bases beyond the gene matches. Inclusive of the bounding cysteine and phenylalanine, the CDR3 is 17 residues long. Of all the DNA, just the CDR3 is kept, 51 bases in frame from base 1. From a lookup of the germline V gene, CDR1 and CDR2 are KGHSH and LQKENI.

About this clone: Its antigen is currently not known. The sample holds no much larger clone one base away, and base qualities are not on file.

For sequencing of the TCRbeta CDR3 region, genomic DNA was extracted from the sorted cells. The immunoSEQ Assay was used to sequence the TCRbeta CDR3 regions. Here the immuneACCESS table is served through TCRdb, limited to in-frame sequences with V and J called. Missing clones are a known gap in these copies; in checked studies unresolved V genes cover under half, and the rest lacks a known reason. Within this sample are under 85,000 clones, with approximately 78% of them counted one time only. The leading ten clones occupy approximately 5% of the sample. The chain is assembled from TRBV18 and TRBJ2-2; the junction holds 8 bases that match TRBD2. This material consisted of CD4+ or CD8+ T cells sorted from blood, taken in a trial of the OX40 agonist ivuxolimab. The TCR comes from an adult with an advanced solid tumor such as melanoma, head and neck, liver or kidney cancer. The bases are TGTGCCAGCTCACCAAAAATAGCGGGACTCGGCACCGGGGAGCTGTTTTTT. This translates into CASSPKIAGLGTGELFF.